This TCR beta chain was observed in a study of cytomegalovirus exposure and HLA in healthy donors. For the study at large: The approximately 110 validation repertoires used a platform that matched the one used for the 500 to 700 first-cohort repertoires, as a later analysis reported.

The CDR3 is made up of 14 amino acids. V was shortened by 6 bases and J by 4 bases, with 12 bases between the two germline ends. In germline, CDR1 is SEHNR, CDR2 FQNEAQ (reference sequence). Remarks on this clone: The antigen is undetermined.

Donors came from a validation cohort of over 100 subjects, distinct from the first 666-subject cohort. Assay: immunoSEQ multiplex PCR; the TCRdb copy retains only in-frame clones and omits some. This sample yields fewer than 200,000 clones, of which roughly 91% are seen a single time; just over 4% belongs to the top ten. Study results and limitations: 164 TCR beta chains were listed as cytomegalovirus-associated. Cytomegalovirus status was reportedly diagnosed by the classifier with high sensitivity and specificity.

The chain carries TRBV7-9 and TRBJ2-2, with D perhaps TRBD1 (6 bases). The sequenced sample was PBMCs. The sequence came from a young man in good health and CMV-seropositive. CDR3 sequence reads: CASRVQGPTGELFF. DNA of the CDR3: TGTGCCAGCAGGGTACAGGGTCCCACCGGGGAGCTGTTTTTT.